The 9 T cell receptor beta chains below were found in one sample sequenced in a study of memory CD4+ T cells and cytomegalovirus serostatus. Single viable CD3+CD4+CD8-CD45RO+ cells were sorted as the memory CD4+ T cells. Method: immunoSEQ multiplex PCR; TCRdb's copy keeps in-frame clones and lacks some. The sample lists tens of thousands of clones, 82% seen once, with roughly 0.4% in the top ten. Material for sequencing was memory CD4+ T cells from blood. The receptors shown here come from an adult in good health and CMV-seronegative.

The chain joins TRBV7-5 to TRBJ2-7. TRBV7-5 is annotated as a pseudogene. There are 16 residues in the CDR3. CDR3 DNA sequence: TGTGCCAGAAGCTTAGAGGTAAAGGGGGGCACCTACGAGCAGTACTTC. Its translation is CARSLEVKGGTYEQYF.

The V call is TRBV28, the J call TRBJ2-3; 8 positions match TRBD1. The CDR3 consists of 16 residues. CDR1 and CDR2 (germline): MDHEN, SYDVKM. Trimming took 4 bases from V and 1 from J; bases not matched to a gene: 7. DNA of the CDR3: TGTGCCAGCAGTTCTCCGCAGGGGGCCCGCACAGATACGCAGTATTTT. It is translated as CASSSPQGARTDTQYF.

The rearrangement joins TRBV11-2 to TRBJ2-7; TRBD1 aligns across 9 bases. Germline V gene lookup returns CDR1 SGHAT and CDR2 FQNNGV. V trimming: 5 bases; J trimming: 3 bases; junction bases outside the gene matches: 8. The CDR3 spans 15 residues. The CDR3 loop reads CASSPRTGAGYEQYF. CDR3 bases: TGTGCCAGCAGCCCCCGGACAGGGGCGGGCTACGAGCAGTACTTC.

This sequence joins TRBV27 and TRBJ2-1; 9 nucleotides align to TRBD2. There are 14 residues in the CDR3. Germline-derived CDR1 and CDR2 are MNHEY and SMNVEV (reference sequence). J was trimmed by 6 bases and V by 4 bases; bases with no gene match: 4. CDR3 loop: CASSSRRGGNEQFF. In DNA, the CDR3 is TGTGCCAGCAGTTCACGGCGGGGGGGCAATGAGCAGTTCTTC.

The chain joins TRBV30 to TRBJ1-2; D unresolved. Trimming removed 5 bases at V and 8 bases at J, with 21 bases between. Germline V gives CDR1 GTSNPN, CDR2 SVGIG (reference sequence). The CDR3 sequence is 14 residues long. The CDR3 spells CAWAYVGGSRGYTF. The CDR3 region has the DNA TGTGCCTGGGCCTATGTTGGAGGGAGTCGCGGCTACACCTTC.

This clone was counted a single time. DNA for the CDR3: TGTGCCAGCAGCTTACAGGGGTATGGAAACACCATATATTTT. It codes for CASSLQGYGNTIYF. This chain uses TRBV13 with TRBJ1-3, with D maybe TRBD1 (6 bases). This CDR3 is 14 amino acids long. With 2 bases removed from V and 3 bases from J, the gap between germline ends came to 8 bases. Germline CDR1 is PRHDT and CDR2 is FYEKMQ (reference sequence).

This chain links TRBV27 with TRBJ1-5, with D possibly matching TRBD1 (6 bases). The CDR3 has 13 amino acids. Germline CDR1 reads MNHEY; CDR2 reads SMNVEV (reference sequence). V lost 3 bases and J lost 7, with 10 bases in between. The CDR3 here is CASSFLGGQPQHF. CDR3 nucleotides: TGTGCCAGCAGTTTTTTGGGGGGCCAGCCCCAGCATTTT.

The gene calls are TRBV7-2 and TRBJ2-7; 8 bases agree with TRBD1. Germline V gene sequence: CDR1 SGHTA, CDR2 FQGNSA. The CDR3 totals 14 residues. J was trimmed by 7 bases and V by 4 bases; bases with no gene match: 9. CDR3 residues: CASSSWTGPGEQYF. CDR3 nucleotide sequence: TGTGCCAGCAGCTCCTGGACAGGGCCGGGGGAGCAGTACTTC.

The chain couples TRBV7-2 to TRBJ1-2, with 7 bases that match TRBD1. The CDR3 length is 13 residues. With V trimmed by 4 bases and J by 9 bases, 8 bases remained unmatched. CDR1 and CDR2 from the germline V gene are SGHTA and FQGNSA. The CDR3 sequence: CASSYTDRPRYTF. Here the CDR3 DNA reads TGTGCCAGCAGCTACACGGACAGGCCCCGCTACACCTTC.